This T cell receptor (beta chain) is from a study of blood T cells in healthy people across ages. For the second PCR, which ran for 7 to 11 cycles, a sample-barcoded 5' primer and a J-beta primer mix were used. TCRdb analysed the 5' RACE reads with MiXCR anew, one entry per CDR3 protein. The table shows 550,000 to 600,000 distinct CDR3 sequences, with around 48% occurring only once. Investigators took roughly 10 milliliters of peripheral blood from every donor. The germline V gene encodes CDR1 SGDLS and CDR2 YYNGEE. The CDR3 is made up of 12 amino acids. Source material: blood. The chain is built from TRBV9 and TRBJ2-7; no definite D call. Gene TRBJ2-5 matches the end of the DNA better, so the J call may be wrong. This TCR derives from a man older than 75 in good health. CDR3 DNA sequence: TGTGCCAGCAGCGTAGATGGAGAGACCCAGTACTTC. Residues: CASSVDGETQYF.